The subject of this entry is one T cell receptor beta chain. These data originate in a study of blood T cell repertoires in COVID-19. Study background: The study drew acute and convalescent COVID-19 samples from the United States, Italy and Spain. Sources were T cells, B-cell-depleted T cells, or PBMCs; the material itself was cDNA or gDNA.

The ends lost 4 bases at V and 4 bases at J; junction bases unmatched: 9. Germline assignment: CDR1 LNHDA and CDR2 SQIVND (reference sequence). The CDR3 runs 15 residues. Per the authors' pipeline: Amplification of reference gene primers provided the estimated nucleated cell counts. Profiling relied on immunoSEQ multiplex PCR, and the TCRdb table lists in-frame clones only, not all of them. V, J and clone size derive from that table, while D and trimming were established from the DNA sequence. The repertoire holds 40,000 to 65,000 clones, roughly 85% seen once, with roughly 2.5% in the top ten. This rearrangement joins TRBV19 to TRBJ1-2; 7 bases agree with TRBD1. Sequencing used peripheral blood. This TCR derives from a man at least 80 years old with acute or convalescent COVID-19. For the CDR3, the DNA is TGTGCCAGTAGTAGATCAGGGGGAGCGATCTATGGCTACACCTTC. It yields the protein CASSRSGGAIYGYTF.